The next 30 T cell receptor beta chains were all read from a single sample in a study of blood T cell repertoires in COVID-19 (dated by TCRdb to about 2020). The method behind the library was the immunoSEQ multiplex PCR assay. The clones in this table, taken by TCRdb from immuneACCESS, are in-frame only. Not every clone is retained; where verified, under half of the shortfall comes from an unresolved V gene, and the cause of the rest is unknown. This sample is represented by some 150,000 clones; roughly 87% of them were singletons. 0.75% to 0.95% of the sample rests with the top ten. The sample was peripheral blood. These receptors came from a woman between 45 and 60 years old with acute or convalescent COVID-19.

The rearrangement uses TRBV9 and TRBJ2-6, with no clear D. CDR1 and CDR2 from the germline V gene are SGDLS and YYNGEE. Trimming pared 0 bases from V and 4 bases from J, leaving 8 bases between. The CDR3 covers 15 residues. Here the CDR3 DNA reads TGTGCCAGCAGCGTAGATGGCTTCGGGGCCAACGTCCTGACTTTC. It translates to CASSVDGFGANVLTF. The full variable domain, with the rest looked up from reference TRBV9 and TRBJ2-6, is DSGVTQTPKHLITATGQRVTLRCSPRSGDLSVYWYQQSLDQGLQFLIQYYNGEERAKGNILERFSAQQFPDLHSELNLSSLELGDSALYFCASSVDGFGANVLTFGAGSRLTVL.

V and J are TRBV6-5 and TRBJ2-5; 12 bases fit TRBD2. The CDR3 length is 15 residues. Losses at the gene ends were 5 bases for V and 4 bases for J; bases not matched to a gene: 5. Germline V lookup: CDR1 MNHEY, CDR2 SVGAGI. The CDR3 here is CASSPGLAGSETQYF. The CDR3 DNA is TGTGCCAGCAGTCCCGGACTAGCGGGATCAGAGACCCAGTACTTC.

This sequence joins TRBV9 and TRBJ1-4; 7 bases line up with TRBD1. Germline V gene data show CDR1 as SGDLS and CDR2 as YYNGEE. The CDR3 runs to 15 residues. V was pared by 3 bases and J by 4 bases, with 6 bases of the junction left unmatched. Here the CDR3 reads CASSEGTVLNEKLFF. CDR3 bases: TGTGCCAGCAGCGAGGGGACAGTCCTTAATGAAAAACTGTTTTTT.

The chain combines TRBV24-1 with TRBJ2-1; 9 positions agree with TRBD2. CDR1 is KGHDR, CDR2 SFDVKD, per germline. V shed 2 bases, J shed 4 bases, and the junction held 8 bases outside the gene matches. The CDR3 consists of 17 residues. The DNA for the CDR3 is TGTGCCACCAGTGATTCCCCTAGCGGGATTCGGTACAATGAGCAGTTCTTC. Protein sequence: CATSDSPSGIRYNEQFF.

The CDR3 coding sequence is TGTGCCAGCAGCGCACCGGACAGCGCTAAGTATTTT. The encoded protein is CASSAPDSAKYF. J is TRBJ2-3 and V is TRBV7-3, with D perhaps TRBD1 (6 bases). CDR3 length: 12 amino acids. V lost 5 bases to trimming and J lost 13 bases, with 16 bases between them. Per germline, CDR1 SGHTA and CDR2 FQGTGA. The variable domain in full, completed from reference TRBV7-3 and TRBJ2-3, reads GAGVSQTPSNKVTEKGKYVELRCDPISGHTALYWYRQSLGQGPEFLIYFQGTGAADDSGLPNDRFFAVRPEGSVSTLKIQRTERGDSAVYLCASSAPDSAKYFGPGTRLTVL.

The CDR3 nucleotides read TGTGCCATAAGCGACAGGGGGAACACCGGGGAGCTGTTTTTT. Its protein is CAISDRGNTGELFF. The rearrangement joins TRBV19 to TRBJ2-2; 8 bases line up with TRBD1. This CDR3 spans 14 amino acids. Germline CDR1 LNHDA, CDR2 SQIVND (reference sequence). The J segment lost 1 base and the V segment lost 10 bases, leaving 5 bases of the junction unmatched.

The CDR3 is CASSPAGLLDWLLYNEQFF. DNA for the CDR3: TGTGCCAGCAGCCCCGCGGGCTTGCTAGACTGGCTATTGTACAATGAGCAGTTCTTC. V and J are TRBV14 and TRBJ2-1, with TRBD2 as a possible D gene (5 bases). Germline V gene lookup returns CDR1 SGHDN and CDR2 FVKESK. CDR3 size: 19 residues. With 4 bases removed from V and 4 bases from J, the gap between germline ends came to 26 bases.

There are a few counts of this clone. V usage is TRBV30 and J usage is TRBJ1-2, with no clear D. CDR3 length equals 12 residues. Germline CDR1 and CDR2: GTSNPN and SVGIG (reference sequence). The V end was cut by 0 bases, the J end by 8 bases, with 10 bases between. CDR3 amino acids: CAWSVFSEGYTF. In nucleotides, the CDR3 is TGTGCCTGGAGTGTATTCAGCGAAGGCTACACCTTC.

CDR3 coding DNA: TGTGCCAGCAGCATCGGGACAGGGGAGAGCGACTATGGCTACACCTTC. Protein: CASSIGTGESDYGYTF. This rearrangement joins TRBV11-2 to TRBJ1-2; 10 bases align to TRBD1. The CDR3 is 16 residues long. The germline V gene encodes CDR1 SGHAT and CDR2 FQNNGV. V shed 5 bases, J shed 3 bases, and the junction held 9 bases outside the gene matches.

CDR3 bases: TGTGCCAGCAGTTACTCGACAAGAAGGTCCTACAATGAGCAGTTCTTC. Encoded protein: CASSYSTRRSYNEQFF. The chain joins TRBV6-6 to TRBJ2-1; no reliable D call. The CDR3 is 16 amino acids. V lost 0 bases, J lost 1 base, and 10 bases lay in between. Germline CDR1 is MNHNY and CDR2 is SVGAGI (reference sequence).

The CDR3: CASSRSYEQYF. The CDR3 DNA follows: TGTGCCAGCAGTCGCTCCTACGAGCAGTACTTC. The rearrangement links TRBV6-2 or TRBV6-3 to TRBJ2-7; D is undetermined. This CDR3 contains 11 residues. The germline CDR1 and CDR2 sequences are MNHEY and SVGEGT. The V gene lost 5 bases and the J gene lost 0 bases, with 2 bases spanning the gap.

The V and J genes are TRBV10-3 and TRBJ2-5; TRBD1 agrees at 7 bases. This CDR3 is 12 amino acids long. The ends lost 10 bases at V and 5 bases at J; junction bases unmatched: 7. The germline gives CDR1 ENHRY, CDR2 SYGVKD. Written as DNA, the CDR3 is TGTGCCACAAGGGAAGGGGGCGAGACCCAGTACTTC. It encodes CATREGGETQYF.

This clone came up once. The gene calls are TRBV11-2 and TRBJ2-1, with TRBD2 matching over 9 bases. CDR3 length: 14 amino acids. Germline CDR1 and CDR2: SGHAT and FQNNGV. V dropped 2 bases and J dropped 8; count of bases not matched to a gene: 4. CDR3 in amino acids: CASSLSGRPDEQFF. The DNA for the CDR3 is TGTGCCAGCAGCTTAAGCGGGAGGCCGGATGAGCAGTTCTTC.

The J gene is TRBJ2-1, the V gene TRBV6-5, with 10 bases matching TRBD2. Germline V lookup: CDR1 MNHEY, CDR2 SVGAGI. Trimming removed 10 bases from V and 6 bases from J; junction bases left unmatched: 9. The CDR3 extends over 14 amino acids. The CDR3 nucleotides read TGTGCCACTGAACCTAGCGGGGGCTCCAATGAGCAGTTCTTC. Translated: CATEPSGGSNEQFF.

The chain joins TRBV27 to TRBJ2-7; unclear D gene. Germline assignment: CDR1 MNHEY and CDR2 SMNVEV (reference sequence). Trimming pared 2 bases from V and 0 bases from J, leaving 8 bases between. The CDR3 spans 14 residues. The CDR3 nucleotides are TGTGCCAGCAGTTTAGGGCAGGTCTCCTACGAGCAGTACTTC. Its translation: CASSLGQVSYEQYF.

The rearrangement links TRBV30 to TRBJ1-3; possibly TRBD1 for D (5 bases). V lost 1 base and J lost 0, with 7 bases in between. This CDR3 has 14 residues. Germline values: CDR1 GTSNPN, CDR2 SVGIG (reference sequence). CDR3 residues: CAWSDGGSGNTIYF. The CDR3 nucleotides are TGTGCCTGGAGTGACGGGGGCTCTGGAAACACCATATATTTT.

This rearrangement joins TRBV7-3 to TRBJ2-3, with 9 bases matching TRBD1. The CDR3 covers 18 residues. The V gene end was trimmed by 5 bases and the J gene end by 2 bases; junction bases not matched to a gene: 14. CDR1 and CDR2 from the germline V gene are SGHTA and FQGTGA. The CDR3 sequence: CASSRDRDRPGNTDTQYF. CDR3 in DNA: TGTGCCAGCAGCCGGGACAGGGATCGTCCTGGGAACACAGATACGCAGTATTTT.

The rearrangement uses TRBV7-9 and TRBJ1-2; TRBD1 aligns across 7 bases. Germline CDR1 SEHNR, CDR2 FQNEAQ (reference sequence). The V segment lost 10 bases and the J segment 2 bases; nucleotides outside the gene matches: 4. The CDR3 is 12 amino acids. The DNA for the CDR3 is TGTGCCACCTACAGGGGAAACTATGGCTACACCTTC. Translated, it gives CATYRGNYGYTF.

This rearrangement joins TRBV10-2 to TRBJ1-3, with D unclear. The CDR3 has 14 amino acids. Per germline, CDR1 WSHSY and CDR2 SAAADI. V was clipped by 2 bases and J by 0 bases, with 5 bases between them. The CDR3 nucleotides read TGCGCCAGCAGTGAGCCCTACTCTGGAAACACCATATATTTT. Protein sequence: CASSEPYSGNTIYF.

Regarding this clone: Within the sample, other DNA sequences also encode this same CDR3. The chain has TRBV5-1 and TRBJ2-3, with unresolved D. CDR1 is SGHRS and CDR2 is YFSETQ in the germline V gene. The CDR3 totals 12 residues. Trimming took 1 base from V and 4 from J, leaving 4 bases between them. CDR3 sequence (DNA): TGCGCCAGCAGCTTGTCTGCAGATACGCAGTATTTT. Protein product: CASSLSADTQYF.

The rearrangement links TRBV30 to TRBJ2-1; no firm D call. There are 13 residues in the CDR3. Trimming left V 0 bases short and J 8 bases short, with 11 bases between. Germline lookup yields CDR1 GTSNPN and CDR2 SVGIG (reference sequence). For the CDR3, the DNA is TGTGCCTGGAGTGTACCCCGGTTGGATGAGCAGTTCTTC. It codes for CAWSVPRLDEQFF.

The chain links TRBV7-9 to TRBJ2-7; perhaps TRBD1 as D (5 bases). This CDR3 spans 11 amino acids. The V end was cut by 6 bases, the J end by 6 bases, with 9 bases between. From germline, CDR1 is SEHNR and CDR2 FQNEAQ (reference sequence). The CDR3 region has the DNA TGTGCCAGCAGACCCGACAGCGAGCAGTACTTC. This sequence encodes CASRPDSEQYF.

The genes are TRBV6-5 and TRBJ2-2; D gene uncertain. The germline V gene has CDR1 MNHEY and CDR2 SVGAGI. This CDR3 comprises 13 residues. V shed 0 bases and J shed 5 bases, with 4 bases lying between them. DNA of the CDR3: TGTGCCAGCAGTTACTCATATACCGGGGAGCTGTTTTTT. This gives the protein CASSYSYTGELFF.

The chain combines TRBV4-2 with TRBJ1-1; TRBD1 agrees at 7 bases. This CDR3 spans 14 amino acids. Germline V gene lookup returns CDR1 LGHNA and CDR2 YNFKEQ. Losses at the gene ends were 0 bases for V and 11 bases for J; bases not matched to a gene: 9. The CDR3 region is CASSQEYQQGSAFF. The DNA for the CDR3 is TGTGCCAGCAGCCAAGAATATCAACAGGGGTCGGCTTTCTTT.

V is TRBV6-5 and J is TRBJ2-5; the match to TRBD2 covers 12 bases. The CDR3 contains 15 residues. Trimming took 4 bases from V and 2 from J; bases not matched to a gene: 2. CDR1 and CDR2 (germline): MNHEY, SVGAGI. CDR3 sequence (DNA): TGTGCCAGCAGTTCGGGACTAGCGGGTCAAGAGACCCAGTACTTC. Translating gives CASSSGLAGQETQYF.

This sequence joins TRBV11-2 and TRBJ1-1; D gene unclear. This CDR3 has 17 residues. With 7 bases removed from V and 2 bases from J, the gap between germline ends came to 23 bases. CDR1 SGHAT and CDR2 FQNNGV come from the germline V gene. The chain's CDR3 is CASTIPIVRGPNTEAFF. In DNA form, the CDR3 reads TGTGCCAGCACCATCCCCATAGTTAGAGGTCCTAACACTGAAGCTTTCTTT.

This chain connects TRBV19 to TRBJ2-7; 9 positions agree with TRBD1. CDR1 LNHDA and CDR2 SQIVND come from the germline V gene (reference sequence). The CDR3 extends over 14 amino acids. V lost 6 bases and J lost 2; bases outside the gene matches: 5. The CDR3, as DNA: TGTGCCAGTAGGAGCGGGACAGGGCCCTACGAGCAGTACTTC. Its translation: CASRSGTGPYEQYF.

The CDR3 loop is CASSRDSSSYNEQFF. CDR3 nucleotides: TGTGCCAGCAGCCGGGACAGCAGCTCCTACAATGAGCAGTTCTTC. The genes are TRBV5-4 and TRBJ2-1, with TRBD1 identical over 7 bases. Germline V gene sequence: CDR1 SGHNT, CDR2 YYREEE (reference sequence). Trimming removed 4 bases from V and 0 bases from J; junction bases left unmatched: 4. The CDR3 is 15 residues long.

The CDR3 here is CASRQQGRTEAFF. In DNA, the CDR3 is TGTGCCAGCCGGCAACAGGGGAGGACTGAAGCTTTCTTT. This sequence joins TRBV11-3 and TRBJ1-1; 7 bases are a match to TRBD1. Losses at the gene ends were 8 bases for V and 5 bases for J; bases not matched to a gene: 8. Germline CDR1 reads SGHNT; CDR2 reads YENEEA. CDR3 size: 13 residues.

The chain employs TRBV5-6 and TRBJ1-1, with 9 positions matching TRBD1. After removal of 6 bases from V and 7 bases from J, the junction contained 10 bases not matched to a gene. The CDR3 contains 14 residues. Germline V lookup: CDR1 SGHDT, CDR2 YYEEEE. CDR3 sequence (DNA): TGTGCCAGCACCTTACTGGACAGGGGTGATGAAGCTTTCTTT. Translated: CASTLLDRGDEAFF.